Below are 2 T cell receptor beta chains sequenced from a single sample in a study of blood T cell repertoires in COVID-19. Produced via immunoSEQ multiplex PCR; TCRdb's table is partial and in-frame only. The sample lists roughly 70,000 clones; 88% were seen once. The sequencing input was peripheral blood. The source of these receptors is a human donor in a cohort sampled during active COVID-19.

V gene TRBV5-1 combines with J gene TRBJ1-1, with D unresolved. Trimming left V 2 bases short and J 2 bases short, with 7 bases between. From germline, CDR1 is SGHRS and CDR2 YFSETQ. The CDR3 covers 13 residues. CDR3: CASSFAENTEAFF. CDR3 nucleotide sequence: TGCGCCAGCAGCTTTGCAGAAAACACTGAAGCTTTCTTT.

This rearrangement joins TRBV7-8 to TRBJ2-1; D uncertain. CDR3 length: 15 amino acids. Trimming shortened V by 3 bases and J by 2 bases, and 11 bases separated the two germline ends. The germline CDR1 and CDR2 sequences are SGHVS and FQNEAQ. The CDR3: CASSFMAVPYNEQFF. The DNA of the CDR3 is TGTGCCAGCAGCTTTATGGCGGTTCCCTACAATGAGCAGTTCTTC. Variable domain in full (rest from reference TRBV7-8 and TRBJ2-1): GAGVSQSPRYKVAKRGQDVALRCDPISGHVSLFWYQQALGQGPEFLTYFQNEAQLDKSGLPSDRFFAERPEGSVSTLKIQRTQQEDSAVYLCASSFMAVPYNEQFFGPGTRLTVL.